Each of the 2 T cell receptor beta chains below was sequenced from the same sample in a study of T cell clones after liver transplantation (dated by TCRdb to the late 2010s). Library creation used the immunoSEQ multiplex PCR assay. TCRdb stores this immuneACCESS table with in-frame sequences only. Part of the clones is absent; in the studies checked, under half of the shortfall reflects unresolved V genes, and no reason is known for the rest. Present in this sample are about 17,000 clones, around 81% of which were seen just once. The top ten constitute about a third of the sample. The sample was CD8+ T cells from blood, taken around 50 months after liver transplant. The source of these receptors is a human patient who received a liver transplant. After a transplant, the donor of the graft may account for some T cells.

The rearrangement joins TRBV28 to TRBJ1-2, with 9 positions matching TRBD1. Germline V gene sequence: CDR1 MDHEN, CDR2 SYDVKM. This CDR3 is built from 15 residues. The V and J ends lost 3 bases and 4 bases, in that order; junction bases with no gene match: 6. The CDR3 is CASSFPPTGGYGYTF. Written as DNA, the CDR3 is TGTGCCAGCAGTTTCCCGCCGACAGGGGGCTATGGCTACACCTTC.

This clone was observed once. The V and J genes are TRBV15 and TRBJ2-5; tentatively, D is TRBD2 (5 bases). The V gene's germline CDR1 is LNHNV and CDR2 YYDKDF (reference sequence). V lost 4 bases, J lost 14 bases, and 14 bases lay in between. This CDR3 is built from 11 residues. CDR3 nucleotides: TGTGCCACCAGCAACGGAGGCTCGCATTACTTC. The encoded protein is CATSNGGSHYF.